There are many counts of the clone carrying this TCR beta chain. The target antigen is unknown. This sample was taken from a study of T cells after yellow fever vaccination. Study-wide background: In the case of low-cell-number fractions, SMART-Seq v4 Ultra Low Input was used for preparation.

The CDR3 has 16 residues. Germline V lookup: CDR1 MNHNY, CDR2 SVGAGI (reference sequence). The trim removed 7 bases at V and 3 bases at J, leaving 11 bases unmatched. TCRdb analysed the 5' RACE reads with MiXCR anew, one entry per CDR3 protein. The sample holds hundreds of thousands of distinct CDR3 sequences, around 5.3% seen once. Study-level results: Repertoires obtained by FACS sorting could include abundant clonotypes that entered as contaminants from the bulk population.

Here the sequenced sample was CD4+ T cells sorted from PBMCs, taken on the day of the yellow fever booster vaccination. The genes are TRBV6-6 and TRBJ1-5, with TRBD1 matching over 8 bases. The sequence was collected from a young man who received the YFV17D yellow fever vaccine. CDR3 coding DNA: TGTGCCAGCACCGTCCGGACAGGGCGGGACAATCAGCCCCAGCATTTT. Its translation: CASTVRTGRDNQPQHF.